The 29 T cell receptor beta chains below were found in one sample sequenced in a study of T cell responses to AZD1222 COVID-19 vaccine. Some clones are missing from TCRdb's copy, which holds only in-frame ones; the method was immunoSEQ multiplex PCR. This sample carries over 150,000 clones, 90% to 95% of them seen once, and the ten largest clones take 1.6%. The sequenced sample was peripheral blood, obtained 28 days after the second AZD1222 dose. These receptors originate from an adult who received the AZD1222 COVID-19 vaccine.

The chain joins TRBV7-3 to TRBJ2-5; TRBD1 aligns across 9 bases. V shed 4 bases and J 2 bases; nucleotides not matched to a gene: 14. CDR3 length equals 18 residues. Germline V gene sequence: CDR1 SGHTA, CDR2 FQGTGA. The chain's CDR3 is CASSSTGGDSGLQETQYF. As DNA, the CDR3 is TGTGCCAGCAGCTCGACAGGGGGTGACAGCGGTCTACAAGAGACCCAGTACTTC.

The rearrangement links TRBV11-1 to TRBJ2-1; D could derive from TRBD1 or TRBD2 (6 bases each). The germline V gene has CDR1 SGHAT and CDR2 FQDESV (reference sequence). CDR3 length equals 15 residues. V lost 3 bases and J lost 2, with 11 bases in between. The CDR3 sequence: CASSFMEGAYNEQFF. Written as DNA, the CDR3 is TGTGCCAGCAGCTTCATGGAGGGGGCCTACAATGAGCAGTTCTTC.

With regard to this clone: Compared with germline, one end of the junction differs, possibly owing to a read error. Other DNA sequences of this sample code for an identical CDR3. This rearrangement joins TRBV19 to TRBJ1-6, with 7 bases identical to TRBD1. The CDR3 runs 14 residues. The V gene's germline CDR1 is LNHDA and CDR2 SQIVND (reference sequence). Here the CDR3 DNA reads TGTGCCAGTAGTCTGACAGGGAGTAATTCACCCCTCCATTTT. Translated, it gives CASSLTGSNSPLHF.

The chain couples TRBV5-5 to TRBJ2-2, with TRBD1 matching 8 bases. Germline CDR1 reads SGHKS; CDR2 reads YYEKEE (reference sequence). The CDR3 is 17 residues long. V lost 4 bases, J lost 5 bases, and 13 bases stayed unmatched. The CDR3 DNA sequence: TGTGCCAGCAGCCCGAGGACCCTGACAGGGGCAACCGGGGAGCTGTTTTTT. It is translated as CASSPRTLTGATGELFF.

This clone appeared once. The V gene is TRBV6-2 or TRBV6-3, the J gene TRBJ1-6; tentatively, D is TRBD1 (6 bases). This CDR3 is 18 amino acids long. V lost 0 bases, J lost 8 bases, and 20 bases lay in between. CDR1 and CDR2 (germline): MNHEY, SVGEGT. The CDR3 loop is CASSYSPVGTKSDSPLHF. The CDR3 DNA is TGTGCCAGCAGTTACTCCCCCGTTGGGACAAAGAGCGATTCACCCCTCCACTTT.

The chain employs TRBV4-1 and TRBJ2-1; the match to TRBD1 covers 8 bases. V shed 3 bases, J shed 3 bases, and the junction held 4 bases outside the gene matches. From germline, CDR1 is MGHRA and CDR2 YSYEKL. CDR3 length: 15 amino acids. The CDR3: CASSQGQVLYNEQFF. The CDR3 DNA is TGCGCCAGCAGCCAGGGACAGGTTCTCTACAATGAGCAGTTCTTC.

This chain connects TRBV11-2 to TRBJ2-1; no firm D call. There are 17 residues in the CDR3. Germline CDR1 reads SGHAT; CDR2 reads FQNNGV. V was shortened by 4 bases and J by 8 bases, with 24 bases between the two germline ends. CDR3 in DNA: TGTGCCAGCAGCTCCAGAGCCGAATGGACGAGTTTGGATGAGCAGTTCTTC. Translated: CASSSRAEWTSLDEQFF.

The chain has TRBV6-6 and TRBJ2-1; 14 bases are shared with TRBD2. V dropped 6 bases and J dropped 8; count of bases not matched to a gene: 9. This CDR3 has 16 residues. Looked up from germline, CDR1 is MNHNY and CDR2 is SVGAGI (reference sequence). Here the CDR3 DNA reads TGTGCCAGCAGATTGGGGACTAGCGGGAGTCGGGATGAGCAGTTCTTC. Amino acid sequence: CASRLGTSGSRDEQFF.

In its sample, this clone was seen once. The CDR3, as DNA: TGTGCCAGCAGCCAAGTAAGATCCCGTGAAGCTTTCTTT. This sequence encodes CASSQVRSREAFF. This rearrangement joins TRBV14 to TRBJ1-1; D remains ambiguous. The CDR3 is 13 residues long. Germline V gene data show CDR1 as SGHDN and CDR2 as FVKESK. Trimming shortened V by 1 base and J by 7 bases, and 10 bases separated the two germline ends.

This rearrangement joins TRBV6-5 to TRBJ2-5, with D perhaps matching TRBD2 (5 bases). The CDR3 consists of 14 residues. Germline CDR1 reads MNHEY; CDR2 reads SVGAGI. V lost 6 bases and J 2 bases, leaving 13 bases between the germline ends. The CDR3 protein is CASSFSGEQETQYF. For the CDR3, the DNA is TGTGCCAGCAGCTTCAGCGGAGAACAAGAGACCCAGTACTTC.

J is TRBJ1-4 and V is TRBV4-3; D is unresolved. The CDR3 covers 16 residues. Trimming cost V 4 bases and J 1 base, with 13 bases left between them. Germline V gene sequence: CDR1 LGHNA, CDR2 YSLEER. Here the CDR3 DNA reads TGCGCCAGCAGCCCGACCCCGGCTTTAACTAATGAAAAACTGTTTTTT. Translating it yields CASSPTPALTNEKLFF.

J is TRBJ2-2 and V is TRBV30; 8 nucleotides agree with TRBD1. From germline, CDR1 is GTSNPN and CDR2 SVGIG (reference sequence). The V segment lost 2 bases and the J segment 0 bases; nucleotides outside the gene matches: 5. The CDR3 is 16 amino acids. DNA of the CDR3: TGTGCCTGGAGTCGAGACAGGGGCCCGAACACCGGGGAGCTGTTTTTT. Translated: CAWSRDRGPNTGELFF.

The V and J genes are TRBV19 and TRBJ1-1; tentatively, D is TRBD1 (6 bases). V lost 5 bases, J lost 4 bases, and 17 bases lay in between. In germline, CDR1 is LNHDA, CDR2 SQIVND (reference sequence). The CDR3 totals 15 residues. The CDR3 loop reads CASSPVLAGATEAFF. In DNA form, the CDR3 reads TGTGCCAGTAGTCCCGTCCTGGCAGGGGCCACTGAAGCTTTCTTT.

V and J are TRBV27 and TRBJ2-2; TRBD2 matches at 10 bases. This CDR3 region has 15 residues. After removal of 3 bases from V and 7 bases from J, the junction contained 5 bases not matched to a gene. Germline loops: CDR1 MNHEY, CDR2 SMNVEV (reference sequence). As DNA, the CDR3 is TGTGCCAGCAGTTTTCTAGCGGGAGTAGTCGGGGAGCTGTTTTTT. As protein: CASSFLAGVVGELFF.

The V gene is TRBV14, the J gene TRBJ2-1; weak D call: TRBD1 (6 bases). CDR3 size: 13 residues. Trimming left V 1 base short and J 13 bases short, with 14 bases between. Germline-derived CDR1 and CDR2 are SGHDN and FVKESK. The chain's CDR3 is CASSQVVRGTQFF. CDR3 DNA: TGTGCCAGCAGCCAAGTGGTCAGGGGAACTCAGTTCTTC.

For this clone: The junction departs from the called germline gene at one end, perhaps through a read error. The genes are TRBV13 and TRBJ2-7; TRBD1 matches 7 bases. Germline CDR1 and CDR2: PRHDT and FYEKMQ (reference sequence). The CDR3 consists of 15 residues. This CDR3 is CASSVGTAETYEQYF. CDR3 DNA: TGTGCCAGCAGCGTAGGGACAGCGGAAACCTACGAGCAGTACTTC.

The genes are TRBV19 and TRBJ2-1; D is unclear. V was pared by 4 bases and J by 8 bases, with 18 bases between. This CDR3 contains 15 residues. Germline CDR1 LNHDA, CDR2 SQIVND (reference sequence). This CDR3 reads CASSKAAPGSDEQFF. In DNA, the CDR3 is TGTGCCAGTAGTAAGGCGGCCCCCGGTTCCGATGAGCAGTTCTTC.

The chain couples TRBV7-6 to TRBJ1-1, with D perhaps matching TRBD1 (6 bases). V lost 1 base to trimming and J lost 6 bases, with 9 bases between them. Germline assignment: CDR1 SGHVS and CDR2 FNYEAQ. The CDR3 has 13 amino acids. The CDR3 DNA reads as TGTGCCAGCAGCTTAGGGGGACAAGCTGAAGCTTTCTTT. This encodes CASSLGGQAEAFF.

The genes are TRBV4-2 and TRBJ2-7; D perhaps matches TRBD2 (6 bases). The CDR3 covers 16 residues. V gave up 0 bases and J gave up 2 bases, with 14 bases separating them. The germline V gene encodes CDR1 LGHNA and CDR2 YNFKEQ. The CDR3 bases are TGTGCCAGCAGCCAAGACGGGGCTAGCGCAACCTACGAGCAGTACTTC. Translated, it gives CASSQDGASATYEQYF.

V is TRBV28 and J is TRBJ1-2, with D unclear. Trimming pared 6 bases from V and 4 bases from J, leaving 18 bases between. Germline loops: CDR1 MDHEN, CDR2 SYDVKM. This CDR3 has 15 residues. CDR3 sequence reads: CASSYQLRGPYGYTF. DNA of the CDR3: TGTGCCAGCAGCTACCAACTACGGGGTCCCTATGGCTACACCTTC.

The CDR3 sequence is CASSMRRGQGADTEAFF. Here the CDR3 DNA reads TGTGCCAGTAGTATGCGACGAGGACAGGGGGCGGACACTGAAGCTTTCTTT. This rearrangement joins TRBV19 to TRBJ1-1; 11 nucleotides agree with TRBD1. CDR1 is LNHDA, CDR2 SQIVND, per germline (reference sequence). The CDR3 runs to 17 residues. The V and J ends lost 3 bases and 3 bases, in that order; junction bases with no gene match: 9.

The DNA for the CDR3 is TGTGCCAGTAGTATCCCGGGACAGGCGTATGGCTACACCTTC. Its translation is CASSIPGQAYGYTF. The J gene is TRBJ1-2, the V gene TRBV19; the match to TRBD1 covers 8 bases. J gave up 5 bases and V 3 bases, and 5 bases lay outside the gene matches. CDR1 and CDR2 from the germline V gene are LNHDA and SQIVND (reference sequence). The CDR3 covers 14 residues.

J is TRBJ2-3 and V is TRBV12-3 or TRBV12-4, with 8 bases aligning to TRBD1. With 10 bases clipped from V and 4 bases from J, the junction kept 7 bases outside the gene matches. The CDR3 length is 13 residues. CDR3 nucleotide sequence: TGTGCCATCTTGGACAGGGTGCCAGATACGCAGTATTTT. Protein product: CAILDRVPDTQYF.

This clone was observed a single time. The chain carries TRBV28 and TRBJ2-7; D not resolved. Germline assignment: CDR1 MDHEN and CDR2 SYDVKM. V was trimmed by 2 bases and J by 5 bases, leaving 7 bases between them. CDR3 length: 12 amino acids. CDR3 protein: CASSLNLDEQYF. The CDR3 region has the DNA TGTGCCAGCAGTTTAAATCTGGACGAGCAGTACTTC.

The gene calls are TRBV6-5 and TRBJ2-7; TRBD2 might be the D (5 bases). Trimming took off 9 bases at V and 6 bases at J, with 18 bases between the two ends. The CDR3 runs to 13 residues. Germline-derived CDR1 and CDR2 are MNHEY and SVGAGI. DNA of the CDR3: TGTGCCAGTAAAGCAGGCGGGTTCTCCGAGCAGTACTTC. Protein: CASKAGGFSEQYF.

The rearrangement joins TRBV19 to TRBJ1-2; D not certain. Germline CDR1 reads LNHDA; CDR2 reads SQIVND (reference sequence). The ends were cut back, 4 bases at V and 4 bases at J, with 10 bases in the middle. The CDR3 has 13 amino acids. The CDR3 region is CASSKTEGYGYTF. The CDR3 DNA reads TGTGCCAGTAGTAAAACCGAGGGCTATGGCTACACCTTC.

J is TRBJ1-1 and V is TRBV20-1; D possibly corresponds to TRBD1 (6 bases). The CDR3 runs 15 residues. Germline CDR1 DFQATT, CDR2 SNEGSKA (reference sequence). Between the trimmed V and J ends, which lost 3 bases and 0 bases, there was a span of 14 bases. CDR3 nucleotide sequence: TGCAGTGCTAGTGATACAGGGATTATGAACACTGAAGCTTTCTTT. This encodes CSASDTGIMNTEAFF.

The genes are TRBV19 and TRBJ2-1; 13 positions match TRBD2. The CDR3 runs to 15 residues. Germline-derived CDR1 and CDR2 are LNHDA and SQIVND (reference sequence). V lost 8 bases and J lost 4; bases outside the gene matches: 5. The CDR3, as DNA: TGTGCCAGTGCTCCGGGACTAGCGGGATACAATGAGCAGTTCTTC. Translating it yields CASAPGLAGYNEQFF.

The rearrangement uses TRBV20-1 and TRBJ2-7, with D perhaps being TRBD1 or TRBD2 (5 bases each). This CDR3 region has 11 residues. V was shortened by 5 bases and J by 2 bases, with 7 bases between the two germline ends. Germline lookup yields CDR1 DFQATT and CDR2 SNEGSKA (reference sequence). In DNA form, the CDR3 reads TGCAGTGCTCGGGACGCCTACGAGCAGTACTTC. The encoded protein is CSARDAYEQYF.